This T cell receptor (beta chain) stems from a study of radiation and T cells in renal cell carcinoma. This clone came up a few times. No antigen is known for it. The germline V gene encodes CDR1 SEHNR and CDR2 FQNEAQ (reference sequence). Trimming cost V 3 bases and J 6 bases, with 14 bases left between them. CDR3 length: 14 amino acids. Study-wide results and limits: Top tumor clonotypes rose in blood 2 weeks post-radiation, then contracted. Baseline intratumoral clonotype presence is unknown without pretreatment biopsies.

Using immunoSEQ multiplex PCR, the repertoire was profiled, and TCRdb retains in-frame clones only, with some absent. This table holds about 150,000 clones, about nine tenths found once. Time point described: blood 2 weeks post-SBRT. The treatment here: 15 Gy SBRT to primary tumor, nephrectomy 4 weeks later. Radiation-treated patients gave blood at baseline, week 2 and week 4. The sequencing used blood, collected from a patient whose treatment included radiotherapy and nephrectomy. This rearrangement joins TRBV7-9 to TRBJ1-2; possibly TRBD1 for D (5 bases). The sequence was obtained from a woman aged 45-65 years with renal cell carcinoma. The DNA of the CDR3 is TGTGCCAGCAGCTTGAACAGGATAGTGGATGGCTACACCTTC. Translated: CASSLNRIVDGYTF.